This T cell receptor (beta chain) was sequenced during a study of Graves' ophthalmopathy and Graves' hyperthyroidism. Overall study context: Peripheral blood sampling occurred at initial diagnosis, before any treatment.

This clonotype was seen more than once but under ten times. For donors with ophthalmopathy, the disease showed moderate-to-severe activity, reached CAS ≥3 and NOSPECS ≥4, and had lasted under 3 months. Someone took the PBMCs out of 9.5 to 10 ml of fresh peripheral blood. Amplification targeted the TCR beta CDR3 regions, with RNA transcripts as the source material. Second-round multiplex PCR came after a first-round RT-PCR that employed HTBI primers. MiXCR, applied by TCRdb to the multiplex PCR reads, yields one record per CDR3 protein. The data hold 200,000 to 250,000 distinct CDR3 sequences, with 20% to 25% observed a single time. This TCR was recovered from a woman between 45 and 65 years old with Graves' ophthalmopathy. The material sequenced was peripheral blood.

The DNA of the CDR3 is TGCGCCAGCAGCTATGCCCCTACAGGGGTGGAGACCCAGTACTTC. Translation: CASSYAPTGVETQYF. V and J are TRBV5-1 and TRBJ2-5; 7 bases are a match to TRBD1. Germline-derived CDR1 and CDR2 are SGHRS and YFSETQ. V gave up 3 bases and J gave up 5 bases; unmatched junction bases: 10. CDR3 length equals 15 residues. Full variable domain (outside the CDR3, taken from reference TRBV5-1 and TRBJ2-5): KAGVTQTPRYLIKTRGQQVTLSCSPISGHRSVSWYQQTPGQGLQFLFEYFSETQRNKGNFPGRFSGRQFSNSRSEMNVSTLELGDSALYLCASSYAPTGVETQYFGPGTRLLVL.